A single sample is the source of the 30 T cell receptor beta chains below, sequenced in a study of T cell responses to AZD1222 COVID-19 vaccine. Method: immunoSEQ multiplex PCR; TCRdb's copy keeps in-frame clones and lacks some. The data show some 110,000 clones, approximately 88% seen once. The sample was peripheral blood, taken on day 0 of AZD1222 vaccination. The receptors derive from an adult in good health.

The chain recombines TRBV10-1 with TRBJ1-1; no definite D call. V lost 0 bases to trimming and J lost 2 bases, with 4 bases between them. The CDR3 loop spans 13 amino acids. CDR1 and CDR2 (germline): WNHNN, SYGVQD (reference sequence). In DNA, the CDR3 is TGCGCCAGCAGTGAGTCGCTTAACACTGAAGCTTTCTTT. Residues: CASSESLNTEAFF.

CDR3 region: CASSKLAGVYEQYF. The DNA of the CDR3 is TGTGCCAGCAGTAAACTAGCGGGTGTCTACGAGCAGTACTTC. The gene calls are TRBV7-2 and TRBJ2-7; TRBD2 matches 9 bases. Germline V lookup: CDR1 SGHTA, CDR2 FQGNSA. With 6 bases clipped from V and 3 bases from J, the junction kept 6 bases outside the gene matches. CDR3 length: 14 amino acids.

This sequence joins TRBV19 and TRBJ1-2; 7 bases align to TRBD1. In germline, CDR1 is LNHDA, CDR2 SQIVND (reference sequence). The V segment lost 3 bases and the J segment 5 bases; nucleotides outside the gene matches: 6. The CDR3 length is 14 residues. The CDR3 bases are TGTGCCAGTAGTATTTCGTCAGGGGGGTATGGCTACACCTTC. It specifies CASSISSGGYGYTF.

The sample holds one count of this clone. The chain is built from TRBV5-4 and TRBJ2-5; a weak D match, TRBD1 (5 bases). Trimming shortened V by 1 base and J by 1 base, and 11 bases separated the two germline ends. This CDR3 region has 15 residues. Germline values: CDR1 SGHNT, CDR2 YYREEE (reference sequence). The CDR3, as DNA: TGTGCCAGCAGCTTGCAGGGTCCCATCCAAGAGACCCAGTACTTC. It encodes CASSLQGPIQETQYF.

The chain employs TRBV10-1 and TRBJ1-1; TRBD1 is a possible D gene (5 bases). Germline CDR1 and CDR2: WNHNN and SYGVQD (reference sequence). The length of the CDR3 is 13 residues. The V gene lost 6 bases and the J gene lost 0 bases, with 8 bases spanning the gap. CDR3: CASSRDLNTEAFF. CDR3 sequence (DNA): TGCGCCAGCAGCAGGGACCTGAACACTGAAGCTTTCTTT.

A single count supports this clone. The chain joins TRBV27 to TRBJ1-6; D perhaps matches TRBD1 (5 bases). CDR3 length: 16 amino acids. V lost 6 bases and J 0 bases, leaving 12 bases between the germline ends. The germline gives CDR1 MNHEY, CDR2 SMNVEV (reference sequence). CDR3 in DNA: TGTGCCAGCAGGGCGGGGGAGAGCTCCTATAATTCACCCCTCCACTTT. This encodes CASRAGESSYNSPLHF.

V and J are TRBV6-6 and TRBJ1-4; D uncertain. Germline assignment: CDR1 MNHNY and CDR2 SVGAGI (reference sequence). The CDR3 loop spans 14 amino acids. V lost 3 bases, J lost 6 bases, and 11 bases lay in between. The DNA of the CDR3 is TGTGCCAGCAGTTATAGCGATGTCTATGAAAAACTGTTTTTT. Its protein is CASSYSDVYEKLFF.

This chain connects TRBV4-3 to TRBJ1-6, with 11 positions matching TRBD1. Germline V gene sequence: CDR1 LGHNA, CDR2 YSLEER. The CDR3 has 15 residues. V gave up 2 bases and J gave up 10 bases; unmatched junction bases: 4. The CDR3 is CASSQQGTGGSPLHF. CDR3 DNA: TGCGCCAGCAGCCAACAAGGGACAGGGGGATCACCCCTCCACTTT.

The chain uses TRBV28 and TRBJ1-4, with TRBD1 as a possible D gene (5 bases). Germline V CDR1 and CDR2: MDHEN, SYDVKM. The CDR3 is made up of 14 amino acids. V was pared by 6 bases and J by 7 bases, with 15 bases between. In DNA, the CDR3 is TGTGCCAGCAGGTCGGGGGGAAGTGGTGAAAAACTGTTTTTT. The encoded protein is CASRSGGSGEKLFF.

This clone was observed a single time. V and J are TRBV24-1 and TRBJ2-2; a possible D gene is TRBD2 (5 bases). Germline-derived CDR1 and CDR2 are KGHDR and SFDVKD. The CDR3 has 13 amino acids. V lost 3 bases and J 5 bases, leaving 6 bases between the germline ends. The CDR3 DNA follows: TGTGCCACCAGTGATCTAGCTACCGGGGAGCTGTTTTTT. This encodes CATSDLATGELFF.

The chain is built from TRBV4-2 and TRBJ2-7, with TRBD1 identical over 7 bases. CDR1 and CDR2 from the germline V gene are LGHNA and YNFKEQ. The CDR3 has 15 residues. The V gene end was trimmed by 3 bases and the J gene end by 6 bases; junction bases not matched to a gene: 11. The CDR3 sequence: CASSHTPGQAGEQYF. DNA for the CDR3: TGTGCCAGCAGCCATACCCCCGGACAGGCGGGCGAGCAGTACTTC.

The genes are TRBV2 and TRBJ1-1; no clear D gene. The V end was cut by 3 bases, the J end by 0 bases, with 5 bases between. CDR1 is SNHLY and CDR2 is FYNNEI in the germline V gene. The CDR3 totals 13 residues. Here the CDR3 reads CASSDGMNTEAFF. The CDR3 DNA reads TGTGCCAGCAGTGATGGGATGAACACTGAAGCTTTCTTT.

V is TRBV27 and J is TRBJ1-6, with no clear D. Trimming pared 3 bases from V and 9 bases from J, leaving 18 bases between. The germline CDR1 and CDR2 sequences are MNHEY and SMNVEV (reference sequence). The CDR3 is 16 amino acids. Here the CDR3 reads CASSLLSGFRVSPLHF. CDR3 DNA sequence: TGTGCCAGCAGTTTGTTGTCGGGGTTCCGAGTTTCACCCCTCCACTTT.

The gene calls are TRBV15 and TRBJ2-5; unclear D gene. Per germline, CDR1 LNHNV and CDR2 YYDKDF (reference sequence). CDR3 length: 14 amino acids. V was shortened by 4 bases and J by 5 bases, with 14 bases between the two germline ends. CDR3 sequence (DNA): TGTGCCACCAGCATGGGCGGATCCTTGGAGACCCAGTACTTC. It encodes CATSMGGSLETQYF. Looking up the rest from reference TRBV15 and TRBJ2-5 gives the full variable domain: DAMVIQNPRYQVTQFGKPVTLSCSQTLNHNVMYWYQQKSSQAPKLLFHYYDKDFNNEADTPDNFQSRRPNTSFCFLDIRSPGLGDTAMYLCATSMGGSLETQYFGPGTRLLVL.

The CDR3 DNA is TGTGCCAGCAGCAAGATGCCCACTGAAGCTTTCTTT. It specifies CASSKMPTEAFF. The chain uses TRBV3-1 (or the pseudogene TRBV3-2) and TRBJ1-1; D is undetermined. The CDR3 length is 12 residues. CDR1 and CDR2 from the germline V gene are LGHDT and YNNKEL (reference sequence). V dropped 5 bases and J dropped 4 bases, with 8 bases sitting between them.

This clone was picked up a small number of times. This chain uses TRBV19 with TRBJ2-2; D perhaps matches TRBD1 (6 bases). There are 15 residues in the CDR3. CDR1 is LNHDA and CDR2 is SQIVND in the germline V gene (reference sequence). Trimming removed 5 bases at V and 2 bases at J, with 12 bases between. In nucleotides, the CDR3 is TGTGCCAGTAGTCCCGGGACAACCAACACCGGGGAGCTGTTTTTT. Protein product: CASSPGTTNTGELFF.

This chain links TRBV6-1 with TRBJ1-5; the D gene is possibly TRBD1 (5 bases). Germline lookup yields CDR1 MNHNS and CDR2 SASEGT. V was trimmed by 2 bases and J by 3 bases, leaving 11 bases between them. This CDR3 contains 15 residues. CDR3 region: CASSEWGVYNQPQHF. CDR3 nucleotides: TGTGCCAGCAGTGAATGGGGCGTGTACAATCAGCCCCAGCATTTT.

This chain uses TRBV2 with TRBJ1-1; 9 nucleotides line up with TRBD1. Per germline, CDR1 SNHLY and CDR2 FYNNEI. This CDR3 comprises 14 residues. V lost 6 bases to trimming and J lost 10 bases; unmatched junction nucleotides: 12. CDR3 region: CASREDRGGSRAFF. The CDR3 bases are TGTGCCAGCAGAGAGGACAGGGGTGGAAGTAGAGCTTTCTTT.

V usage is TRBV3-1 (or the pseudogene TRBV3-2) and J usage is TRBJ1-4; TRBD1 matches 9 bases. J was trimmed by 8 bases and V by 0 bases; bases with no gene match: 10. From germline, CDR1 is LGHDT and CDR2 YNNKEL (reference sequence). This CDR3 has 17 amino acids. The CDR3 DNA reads TGTGCCAGCAGCCAAGAAGCAGGGACAGGGCGAGAAGAAAAACTGTTTTTT. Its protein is CASSQEAGTGREEKLFF.

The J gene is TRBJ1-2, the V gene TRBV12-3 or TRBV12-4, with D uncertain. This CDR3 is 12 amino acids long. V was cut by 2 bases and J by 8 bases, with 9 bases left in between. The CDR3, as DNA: TGTGCCAGCAGTTTAATCGTGGGGGGCTACACCTTC. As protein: CASSLIVGGYTF.

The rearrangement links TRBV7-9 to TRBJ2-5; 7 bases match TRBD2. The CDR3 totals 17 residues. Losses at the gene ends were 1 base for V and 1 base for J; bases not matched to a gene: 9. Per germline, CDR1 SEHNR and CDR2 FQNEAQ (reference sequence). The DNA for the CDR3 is TGTGCCAGCAGCTTAGTAGTTTCGGGGAGGGCCCAAGAGACCCAGTACTTC. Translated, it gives CASSLVVSGRAQETQYF.

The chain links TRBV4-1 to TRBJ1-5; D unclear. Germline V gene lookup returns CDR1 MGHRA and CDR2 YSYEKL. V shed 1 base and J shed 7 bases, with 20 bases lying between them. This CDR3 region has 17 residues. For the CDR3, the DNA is TGCGCCAGCAGCCAAGTTGGGGTCGACCTTCTGGAGCAGCCCCAGCATTTT. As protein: CASSQVGVDLLEQPQHF.

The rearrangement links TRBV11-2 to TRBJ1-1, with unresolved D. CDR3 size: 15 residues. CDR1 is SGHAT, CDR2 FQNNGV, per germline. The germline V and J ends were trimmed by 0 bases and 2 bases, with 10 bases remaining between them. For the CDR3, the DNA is TGTGCCAGCAGCTTAGAAGGTTCCCTAAACACTGAAGCTTTCTTT. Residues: CASSLEGSLNTEAFF.

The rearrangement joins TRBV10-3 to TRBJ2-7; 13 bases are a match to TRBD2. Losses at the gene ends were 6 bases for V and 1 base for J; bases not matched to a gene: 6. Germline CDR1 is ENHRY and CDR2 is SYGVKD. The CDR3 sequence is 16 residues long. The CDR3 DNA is TGTGCCATCAGCCCCGGGACTAGCGGGACTTCCTACGAGCAGTACTTC. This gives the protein CAISPGTSGTSYEQYF.

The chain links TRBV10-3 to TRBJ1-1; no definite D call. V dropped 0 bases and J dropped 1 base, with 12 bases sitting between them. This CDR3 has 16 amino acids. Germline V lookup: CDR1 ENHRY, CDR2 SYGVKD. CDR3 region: CAISESLQMPNTEAFF. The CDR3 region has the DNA TGTGCCATCAGTGAGTCCCTGCAGATGCCGAACACTGAAGCTTTCTTT.

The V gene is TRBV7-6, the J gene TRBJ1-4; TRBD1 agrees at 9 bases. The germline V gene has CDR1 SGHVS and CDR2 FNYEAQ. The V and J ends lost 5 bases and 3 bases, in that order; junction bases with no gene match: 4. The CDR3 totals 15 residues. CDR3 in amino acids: CASSMGQGANEKLFF. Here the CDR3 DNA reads TGTGCCAGCAGCATGGGACAGGGAGCTAATGAAAAACTGTTTTTT.

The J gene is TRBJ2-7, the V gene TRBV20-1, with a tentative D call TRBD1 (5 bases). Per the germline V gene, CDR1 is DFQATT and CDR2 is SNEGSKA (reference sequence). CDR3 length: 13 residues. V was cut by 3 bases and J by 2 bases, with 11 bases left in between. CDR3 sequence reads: CSASSGAAYEQYF. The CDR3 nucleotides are TGCAGTGCTAGTAGTGGGGCCGCCTACGAGCAGTACTTC.

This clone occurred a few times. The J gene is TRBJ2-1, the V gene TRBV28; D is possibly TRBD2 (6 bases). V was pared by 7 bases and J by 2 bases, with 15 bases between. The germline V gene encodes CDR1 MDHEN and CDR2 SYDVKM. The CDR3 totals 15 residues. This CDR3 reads CASNHRERTYNEQFF. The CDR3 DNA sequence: TGTGCCAGCAATCACCGGGAGAGGACCTACAATGAGCAGTTCTTC.

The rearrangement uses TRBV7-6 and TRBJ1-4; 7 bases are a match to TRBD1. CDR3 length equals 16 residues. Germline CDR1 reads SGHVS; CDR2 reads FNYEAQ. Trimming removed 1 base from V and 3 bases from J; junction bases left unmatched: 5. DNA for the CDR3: TGTGCCAGCAGCTTAGACCCGGGACAGCCTAATGAAAAACTGTTTTTT. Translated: CASSLDPGQPNEKLFF.

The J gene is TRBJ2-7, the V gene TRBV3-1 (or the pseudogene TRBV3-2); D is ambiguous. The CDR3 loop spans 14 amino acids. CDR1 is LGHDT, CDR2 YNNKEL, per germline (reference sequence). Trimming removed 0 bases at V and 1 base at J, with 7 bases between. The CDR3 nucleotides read TGTGCCAGCAGCCAAGAGGGTCAGTCCTACGAGCAGTACTTC. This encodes CASSQEGQSYEQYF.